The 22 T cell receptor beta chains presented below share a single source sample, sequenced in a study of T cells after yellow fever vaccination. TCRdb called the 5' RACE reads again in MiXCR, with one record for every CDR3 protein. The sample includes hundreds of thousands of distinct CDR3 sequences, about 13% of them seen just once. The sequences come from PBMCs, collected on the day of the yellow fever booster vaccination. The receptors come from a man aged 30-40 years who received the YFV17D yellow fever vaccine.

This clonotype was detected a few times. The genes are TRBV7-2 and TRBJ2-7, with TRBD1 matching 11 bases. The germline CDR1 and CDR2 sequences are SGHTA and FQGNSA. V shed 3 bases and J 4 bases; nucleotides not matched to a gene: 8. The length of the CDR3 is 16 residues. The CDR3 reads CASSFSGTGGRYEQYF. The CDR3 DNA reads as TGTGCCAGCAGCTTCTCCGGGACAGGGGGGAGGTACGAGCAGTACTTC.

The chain links TRBV20-1 to TRBJ1-1; 9 bases line up with TRBD1. The ends lost 3 bases at V and 3 bases at J; junction bases unmatched: 2. Germline V gene data show CDR1 as DFQATT and CDR2 as SNEGSKA (reference sequence). This CDR3 contains 13 residues. In DNA, the CDR3 is TGCAGTGCTAGTTACAGGGGGCACACTGAAGCTTTCTTT. Its protein is CSASYRGHTEAFF.

This clonotype was seen only a few times. The chain employs TRBV6-1 and TRBJ2-7; a possible D gene is TRBD1 (6 bases). This CDR3 region has 13 residues. Germline assignment: CDR1 MNHNS and CDR2 SASEGT. With 6 bases removed from V and 6 bases from J, the gap between germline ends came to 15 bases. The CDR3 DNA sequence: TGTGCCAGCAGCGCGGACTGGGGGCGCGAGCAGTACTTC. Its translation: CASSADWGREQYF.

This clonotype has a handful of counts. The chain carries TRBV6-2 or TRBV6-3 and TRBJ1-1; D uncertain. Germline lookup yields CDR1 MNHEY and CDR2 SVGEGT. This CDR3 spans 11 amino acids. V dropped 2 bases and J dropped 7 bases, with 5 bases sitting between them. The CDR3 DNA follows: TGTGCCAGCAGTTACGTGGGTGAAGCTTTCTTT. It specifies CASSYVGEAFF.

The V and J genes are TRBV12-3 or TRBV12-4 and TRBJ2-3, with 13 bases that match TRBD2. Trimming cost V 5 bases and J 4 bases; bases outside gene matches: 9. This CDR3 is built from 17 residues. CDR3 sequence reads: CASSPLLAGGISDTQYF. CDR3 in DNA: TGTGCCAGCAGTCCCCTACTAGCGGGAGGGATATCAGATACGCAGTATTTT.

In this sample, this clonotype turned up many times. This sequence joins TRBV20-1 and TRBJ2-3; a weak D match, TRBD2 (6 bases). Trimming left V 3 bases short and J 1 base short, with 8 bases between. Looked up from germline, CDR1 is DFQATT and CDR2 is SNEGSKA (reference sequence). The CDR3 length is 13 residues. CDR3 residues: CSASSGGTDTQYF. The CDR3 DNA sequence: TGCAGTGCTAGTAGCGGAGGCACAGATACGCAGTATTTT.

The J gene is TRBJ1-6, the V gene TRBV23-1, with a possible D match to TRBD1 (6 bases). TRBV23-1 is sorted into the ORF group, with uncertain function. V was cut by 7 bases and J by 10 bases, with 17 bases left in between. This CDR3 spans 14 amino acids. For the CDR3, the DNA is TGCGCCAGCAATCCCTACCTCAGGGGATCACCCCTCCACTTT. This translates into CASNPYLRGSPLHF.

This clonotype was found many times. J is TRBJ2-3 and V is TRBV11-2; maybe TRBD2 (5 bases). V lost 6 bases, J lost 0 bases, and 10 bases lay in between. The CDR3 sequence is 14 residues long. From germline, CDR1 is SGHAT and CDR2 FQNNGV. The CDR3 region has the DNA TGTGCCAGCAGTCGGGGTACGAGCACAGATACGCAGTATTTT. This translates into CASSRGTSTDTQYF. Drawing the rest from reference TRBV11-2 and TRBJ2-3, the complete variable domain is EAGVAQSPRYKIIEKRQSVAFWCNPISGHATLYWYQQILGQGPKLLIQFQNNGVVDDSQLPKDRFSAERLKGVDSTLKIQPAKLEDSAVYLCASSRGTSTDTQYFGPGTRLTVL.

The chain uses TRBV15 and TRBJ1-2; weak D call: TRBD1 (5 bases). V lost 1 base, J lost 4 bases, and 10 bases lay in between. The germline gives CDR1 LNHNV, CDR2 YYDKDF (reference sequence). CDR3 length: 14 residues. CDR3 region: CATSRGGARYGYTF. CDR3 DNA sequence: TGTGCCACCAGCAGAGGTGGGGCCCGCTATGGCTACACCTTC.

The table lists this clonotype with a few counts. The rearrangement joins TRBV5-1 to TRBJ1-2, with D unclear. Germline V CDR1 and CDR2: SGHRS, YFSETQ. The length of the CDR3 is 12 residues. V was clipped by 1 base and J by 10 bases, with 11 bases between them. CDR3 loop: CASSLTAMVYTF. The CDR3 coding sequence is TGCGCCAGCAGCTTGACGGCCATGGTCTACACCTTC.

This clonotype came up many times. The chain is built from TRBV29-1 and TRBJ1-1; 8 bases align to TRBD1. CDR3 length equals 10 residues. V lost 7 bases, J lost 12 bases, and 7 bases stayed unmatched. Germline loops: CDR1 SQVTM, CDR2 ANQGSEA. The chain's CDR3 is CSARTGQTFF. The CDR3 DNA reads as TGCAGCGCACGGACAGGGCAGACTTTCTTT.

This clonotype has a count of ten or more. V usage is TRBV18 and J usage is TRBJ2-4, with 7 positions matching TRBD1. Germline-derived CDR1 and CDR2 are KGHSH and LQKENI. Germline trimming cut 4 bases from V and 6 bases from J; bases unmatched to any gene: 6. The CDR3 has 14 residues. CDR3 coding DNA: TGTGCCAGCTCACAAGACAGGGAATTAAACATTCAGTACTTC. Translating it yields CASSQDRELNIQYF. The full variable domain, completed using reference TRBV18 and TRBJ2-4, is NAGVMQNPRHLVRRRGQEARLRCSPMKGHSHVYWYRQLPEEGLKFMVYLQKENIIDESGMPKERFSAEFPKEGPSILRIQQVVRGDSAAYFCASSQDRELNIQYFGAGTRLSVL.

This rearrangement joins TRBV12-3 or TRBV12-4 to TRBJ2-3; 8 bases fit TRBD2. The CDR3 has 14 amino acids. In nucleotides, the CDR3 is TGTGCTTCCCGGGAGGGCCCGGCCACAGATACGCAGTATTTT. Its protein product is CASREGPATDTQYF.

The V gene is TRBV20-1, the J gene TRBJ2-5; 13 bases match TRBD2. CDR3 length equals 18 residues. With V trimmed by 0 bases and J by 2 bases, 9 bases remained unmatched. The V gene's germline CDR1 is DFQATT and CDR2 SNEGSKA (reference sequence). The DNA of the CDR3 is TGCAGTGCTAGAGAAAGTAGGACTAGCGGGAGTTTACAAGAGACCCAGTACTTC. Its translation is CSARESRTSGSLQETQYF.

A few counts support this clonotype. The V and J genes are TRBV7-2 and TRBJ2-1; TRBD1 agrees at 7 bases. The germline V gene has CDR1 SGHTA and CDR2 FQGNSA. The CDR3 runs to 16 residues. V gave up 4 bases and J gave up 2 bases; unmatched junction bases: 8. The CDR3 sequence is CASSSAGTVPYNEQFF. DNA for the CDR3: TGTGCCAGCAGCTCGGCCGGGACAGTCCCCTACAATGAGCAGTTCTTC. The whole variable domain, filled in from reference TRBV7-2 and TRBJ2-1, reads GAGVSQSPSNKVTEKGKDVELRCDPISGHTALYWYRQSLGQGLEFLIYFQGNSAPDKSGLPSDRFSAERTGGSVSTLTIQRTQQEDSAVYLCASSSAGTVPYNEQFFGPGTRLTVL.

J is TRBJ1-1 and V is TRBV20-1; D gene unclear. The CDR3 is 10 amino acids. V was clipped by 3 bases and J by 5 bases, with 4 bases between them. Germline assignment: CDR1 DFQATT and CDR2 SNEGSKA (reference sequence). The chain's CDR3 is CSASQTEAFF. In DNA form, the CDR3 reads TGCAGTGCTAGCCAGACTGAAGCTTTCTTT.

The chain employs TRBV12-3 or TRBV12-4 and TRBJ2-1; 10 nucleotides line up with TRBD2. This CDR3 contains 15 residues. With V trimmed by 5 bases and J by 4 bases, 5 bases remained unmatched. CDR3 loop: CASSAGLAPYNEQFF. CDR3 sequence (DNA): TGTGCCAGCAGTGCGGGACTAGCGCCTTACAATGAGCAGTTCTTC.

This clonotype was counted only a few times. CDR3 amino acids: CASSPEGPYSTDTQYF. In nucleotides, the CDR3 is TGTGCCAGCTCACCCGAAGGACCCTATAGCACAGATACGCAGTATTTT. This chain links TRBV18 with TRBJ2-3, with D unresolved. The CDR3 consists of 16 residues. With 3 bases removed from V and 0 bases from J, the gap between germline ends came to 13 bases. The germline V gene encodes CDR1 KGHSH and CDR2 LQKENI.

In its sample, this clonotype was seen a few times. The chain has TRBV5-4 and TRBJ2-3, with D perhaps matching TRBD2 (5 bases). Trimming stripped 5 bases from V and 4 bases from J, with 14 bases between. This CDR3 has 14 amino acids. Looked up from germline, CDR1 is SGHNT and CDR2 is YYREEE (reference sequence). CDR3 nucleotide sequence: TGTGCCAGCAGACCCTCGGACTTCTCAGATACGCAGTATTTT. Translating gives CASRPSDFSDTQYF.

CDR3 sequence (DNA): TGTGCCAGCAGTTACTCGAGGGGGGGGCGCAAAGAGACCCAGTACTTC. Translation gives CASSYSRGGRKETQYF. The V gene is TRBV6-5, the J gene TRBJ2-5; TRBD2 might be the D (7 bases). CDR1 is MNHEY and CDR2 is SVGAGI in the germline V gene. The CDR3 runs to 16 residues. V was shortened by 0 bases and J by 3 bases, with 14 bases between the two germline ends.

The chain employs TRBV28 and TRBJ2-5, with a weak D call TRBD1 (5 bases). The germline V and J ends were trimmed by 6 bases and 3 bases, with 11 bases remaining between them. Germline V CDR1 and CDR2: MDHEN, SYDVKM. This CDR3 is built from 13 residues. As DNA, the CDR3 is TGTGCCAGCAGCCGTAGACAGAAAGAGACCCAGTACTTC. This sequence encodes CASSRRQKETQYF. The entire variable domain, with the rest obtained from reference TRBV28 and TRBJ2-5, is as follows: DVKVTQSSRYLVKRTGEKVFLECVQDMDHENMFWYRQDPGLGLRLIYFSYDVKMKEKGDIPEGYSVSREKKERFSLILESASTNQTSMYLCASSRRQKETQYFGPGTRLLVL.

This clonotype has more than one count but fewer than ten. This rearrangement joins TRBV20-1 to TRBJ1-5, with D perhaps matching TRBD1 (5 bases). CDR3 size: 14 residues. CDR1 and CDR2 from the germline V gene are DFQATT and SNEGSKA (reference sequence). The germline V and J ends were trimmed by 6 bases and 7 bases, with 19 bases remaining between them. CDR3 sequence reads: CSAGVGDIGQPQHF. CDR3 nucleotides: TGCAGTGCAGGGGTAGGTGATATCGGGCAGCCCCAGCATTTT.